The subject of this entry is one TCR beta chain. The data belong to a study of cytomegalovirus exposure and HLA in healthy donors. This CDR3 has 14 residues. The primer mix had 60 Vbeta and 13 Jbeta primers. Data came from immunoSEQ multiplex PCR; TCRdb stores just in-frame clones and leaves some out. The sample records around 170,000 clones, about 82% being singletons. The sample comprised PBMCs. V is TRBV21-1 and J is TRBJ2-2; the listed D gene, TRBD1, was not tested against the DNA. TRBV21-1 is labeled a pseudogene. The TCR originated in a woman in her forties or fifties in good health and CMV-seropositive. CDR3 loop: CASTPQGYTGELFF. The CDR3 DNA follows: TGTGCCAGCACTCCACAGGGGTACACCGGGGAGCTGTTTTTT.